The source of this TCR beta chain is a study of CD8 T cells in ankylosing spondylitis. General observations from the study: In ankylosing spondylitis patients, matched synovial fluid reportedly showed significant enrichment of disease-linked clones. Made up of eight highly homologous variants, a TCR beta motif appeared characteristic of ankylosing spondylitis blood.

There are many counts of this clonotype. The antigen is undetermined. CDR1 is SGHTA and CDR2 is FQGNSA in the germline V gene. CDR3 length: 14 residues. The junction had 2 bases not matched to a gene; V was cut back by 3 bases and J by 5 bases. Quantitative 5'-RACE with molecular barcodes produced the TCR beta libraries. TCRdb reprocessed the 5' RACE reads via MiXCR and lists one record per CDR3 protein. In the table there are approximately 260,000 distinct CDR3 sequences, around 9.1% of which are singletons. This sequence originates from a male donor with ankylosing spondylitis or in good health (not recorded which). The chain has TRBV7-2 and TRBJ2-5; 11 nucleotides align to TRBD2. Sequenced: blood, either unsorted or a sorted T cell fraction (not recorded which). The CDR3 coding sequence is TGTGCCAGCAGCTTGTCTAGCGGGAGGGAGACCCAGTACTTC. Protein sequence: CASSLSSGRETQYF.